In this sample, the clone carrying this TCR beta chain turned up a few times. Its specificity is not known. Naive CD8 cells were CD45RO-negative, positively selected for CCR7, excluding terminally differentiated effector memory CD45RA+ cells. This sample was taken from a study of shared clonotypes between healthy human individuals. Study-wide results and caveats: Shared clonotypes across all four donors exceeded non-shared ones in generation probability.

Using approximately 200 ng DNA, approximately 30,000 T cell genomes, the sorted-subset replicate PCRs were run. Sequencing used immunoSEQ multiplex PCR; TCRdb keeps in-frame clones, though not all of them. The table lists around 1.9 million clones, about 92% of them singletons. Trimming pared 11 bases from V and 4 bases from J, leaving 3 bases between. CDR1 is LNHNV and CDR2 is YYDKDF in the germline V gene (reference sequence). The CDR3 totals 9 residues. Sequencing was performed on naive CD8+ T cells from PBMCs. The TCR sequence derives from a young man in good health. Some clones in this sample may be carry-over from other donors' samples. The genes are TRBV15 and TRBJ1-5; D uncertain. The CDR3 coding sequence is TGTGCCCCTAATCAGCCCCAGCATTTT. This sequence encodes CAPNQPQHF.